The 12 T cell receptor beta chains below were found in one sample sequenced in a study of blood T cells in healthy people across ages. A second roughly 7 to 11 cycle PCR used barcoded and J-beta primers. TCRdb re-called the 5' RACE reads through MiXCR, storing one row per CDR3 protein. Here the sample spans under 1,000,000 distinct CDR3 sequences, about 36% being singletons. The sample taken for sequencing was blood. The receptors come from a man aged 18 to 29 in good health.

The V and J genes are TRBV7-2 and TRBJ1-5; D gene unclear. The CDR3 is 15 amino acids. Germline V gene data show CDR1 as SGHTA and CDR2 as FQGNSA. Between the trimmed V and J ends, which lost 0 bases and 7 bases, there was a span of 13 bases. CDR3 sequence (DNA): TGTGCCAGCAGCTTAGCGAGCCCTATGGGGCAGCCCCAGCATTTT. Residues: CASSLASPMGQPQHF.

As concerns this clonotype: This could be a read error, since a much larger clone is one nucleotide away. CDR3 sequence (DNA): TGCGCCAGCAGCCAAACTAGGGGACTAGCGGGGAACAATGAGCAGTACTTC. Its protein is CASSQTRGLAGNNEQYF. The chain has TRBV4-1 and TRBJ2-5; 13 bases are shared with TRBD2. The V gene's germline CDR1 is MGHRA and CDR2 YSYEKL. Germline trimming cut 2 bases from V and 11 bases from J; bases unmatched to any gene: 14. The CDR3 spans 17 residues.

This chain connects TRBV10-3 to TRBJ2-7, with TRBD1 matching over 12 bases. The junction had 4 bases not matched to a gene; V was cut back by 10 bases and J by 3 bases. The germline V gene has CDR1 ENHRY and CDR2 SYGVKD. The CDR3 consists of 13 residues. The chain's CDR3 is CATGTGGVYEQYF. DNA for the CDR3: TGTGCCACCGGGACAGGGGGCGTCTACGAGCAGTACTTC.

Here the CDR3 DNA reads TGCGCCAGCAGCCAAGATCTTCCAGGGCTATTTAAAACTGAAGCTTTCTTT. Amino acid sequence: CASSQDLPGLFKTEAFF. The gene calls are TRBV4-3 and TRBJ1-1; D perhaps matches TRBD1 (5 bases). Trimming shortened V by 0 bases and J by 5 bases, and 19 bases separated the two germline ends. Germline loops: CDR1 LGHNA, CDR2 YSLEER. CDR3 length: 17 residues.

This clonotype is a singleton in its sample. This chain connects TRBV4-2 to TRBJ2-5, with D maybe TRBD1 (6 bases). The V end lost 0 bases, the J end lost 1 base, and 12 bases lay between the germline ends. CDR3 size: 16 residues. The germline V gene has CDR1 LGHNA and CDR2 YNFKEQ. CDR3 in amino acids: CASSQEGADFQETQYF. For the CDR3, the DNA is TGTGCCAGCAGCCAAGAGGGGGCAGACTTCCAAGAGACCCAGTACTTC.

V and J are TRBV4-2 and TRBJ2-3; D call uncertain. CDR1 is LGHNA, CDR2 YNFKEQ, per germline. The CDR3 loop spans 17 amino acids. V was clipped by 0 bases and J by 2 bases, with 15 bases between them. The CDR3 region has the DNA TGTGCCAGCAGCCAAGAAAGGCTCGCTCTCGTCACAGATACGCAGTATTTT. It specifies CASSQERLALVTDTQYF.

This clonotype was picked up many times. The J gene is TRBJ2-1, the V gene TRBV29-1; TRBD1 matches 7 bases. The CDR3 loop spans 13 amino acids. Trimming took 8 bases from V and 4 from J; bases not matched to a gene: 8. Germline CDR1 reads SQVTM; CDR2 reads ANQGSEA. The CDR3 spells CSIGQASYNEQFF. The CDR3 nucleotides read TGCAGCATAGGACAGGCCTCGTACAATGAGCAGTTCTTC.

This clonotype has just a few counts. The rearrangement links TRBV4-3 to TRBJ1-5, with D tentatively TRBD1 (6 bases). The CDR3 is made up of 18 amino acids. Germline CDR1 is LGHNA and CDR2 is YSLEER. Trimming stripped 0 bases from V and 2 bases from J, with 17 bases between. The CDR3 is CASSQDGWGRGGNQPQHF. CDR3 DNA: TGCGCCAGCAGCCAAGATGGATGGGGGCGGGGAGGCAATCAGCCCCAGCATTTT.

The V and J genes are TRBV15 and TRBJ2-3; D is perhaps TRBD2 (5 bases). CDR3 length: 14 residues. Germline CDR1 LNHNV, CDR2 YYDKDF (reference sequence). V lost 5 bases and J lost 2, with 11 bases in between. The CDR3 DNA reads TGTGCCACCAGCGAGGGCCGTCACACAGATACGCAGTATTTT. It is translated as CATSEGRHTDTQYF.

The rearrangement joins TRBV7-2 to TRBJ1-6; 9 bases match TRBD1. Germline-derived CDR1 and CDR2 are SGHTA and FQGNSA. This CDR3 contains 18 residues. V lost 3 bases, J lost 5 bases, and 11 bases stayed unmatched. The CDR3 protein is CASSFRELGQGNNSPLHF. CDR3 coding DNA: TGTGCCAGCAGCTTCAGGGAACTGGGACAGGGCAATAATTCACCCCTCCACTTT. Drawing the rest from reference TRBV7-2 and TRBJ1-6, the complete variable domain is GAGVSQSPSNKVTEKGKDVELRCDPISGHTALYWYRQSLGQGLEFLIYFQGNSAPDKSGLPSDRFSAERTGGSVSTLTIQRTQQEDSAVYLCASSFRELGQGNNSPLHFGNGTRLTVT.

CDR3 region: CASSPRAFGSGLSSYEQYF. DNA of the CDR3: TGTGCCAGCAGCCCCCGAGCTTTTGGTAGCGGGCTCAGCTCCTACGAGCAGTACTTC. The chain recombines TRBV12-3 or TRBV12-4 with TRBJ2-7; 7 bases align to TRBD2. This CDR3 region has 19 residues. J lost 0 bases, V lost 6 bases, and 20 bases had no gene match.

J is TRBJ2-7 and V is TRBV27, with D tentatively TRBD1 (6 bases). Trimming took 3 bases from V and 7 from J, leaving 16 bases between them. Germline V gene data show CDR1 as MNHEY and CDR2 as SMNVEV (reference sequence). The CDR3 totals 14 residues. CDR3 loop: CASSFRQALGEQYF. The CDR3 nucleotides read TGTGCCAGCAGTTTTCGACAGGCCCTCGGGGAGCAGTACTTC.